The 7 T cell receptor beta chains below all came from one sample that was sequenced in a study of regulatory T cells in long-lasting Graves disease (dated by TCRdb to the early 2020s). The time point label here, explained by the study, means: newly diagnosed GD, antithyroid drugs for less than 3 months. For both TCR sequencing and RNA sequencing, RNA was extracted from PBMCs in TRIzol. The library was produced with multiplex PCR. The sample was run on an Illumina HiSeq 4000. iRepertoire HTBI primers and Arm-PCR amplification of CDR3 regions were used to construct TCR beta libraries. TCRdb handled the public reads itself, with Q25 trimming in fastp and clone calling in MiXCR, and kept productive beta chains. Each record represents a unique CDR3 protein, reported with the most common genes and DNA among its rows. This sample holds roughly 400,000 distinct CDR3 sequences; 15% were observed only once. The ten top clones hold about 7.6% of the sample.

This sample also appeared in a second study, on T cells in Graves' hyperthyroidism and ophthalmopathy.

The sample here was peripheral blood mononuclear cells (PBMCs), taken at new diagnosis, from a patient treated with antithyroid drugs. These receptors were obtained from a woman between 40 and 55 years old with Graves disease. Donor details come from another sample of the same person, matched by shared clones.

At least ten counts were recorded for this clonotype. The chain combines TRBV28 with TRBJ1-5; 8 bases align to TRBD1. This CDR3 is built from 12 residues. With 10 bases clipped from V and 4 bases from J, the junction kept 3 bases outside the gene matches. Germline assignment: CDR1 MDHEN and CDR2 SYDVKM. CDR3 DNA sequence: TGTGCCACCTGGGACAGGAATCAGCCCCAGCATTTT. The encoded protein is CATWDRNQPQHF. Complete variable domain (other parts from reference TRBV28 and TRBJ1-5): DVKVTQSSRYLVKRTGEKVFLECVQDMDHENMFWYRQDPGLGLRLIYFSYDVKMKEKGDIPEGYSVSREKKERFSLILESASTNQTSMYLCATWDRNQPQHFGDGTRLSIL.

This clonotype appeared a few times. This rearrangement joins TRBV6-2 or TRBV6-3 to TRBJ2-1, with TRBD2 matching 7 bases. CDR3 length: 15 amino acids. J lost 10 bases, V lost 4 bases, and 13 bases had no gene match. CDR1 and CDR2 (germline): MNHEY, SVGEGT. The CDR3 spells CASSSPRLAKREQFF. CDR3 sequence (DNA): TGTGCCAGCAGTTCCCCAAGACTAGCCAAAAGAGAGCAGTTCTTC.

This clonotype was picked up a small number of times. Germline is not matched at one junction end, which may reflect a read error. The rearrangement joins TRBV12-3 or TRBV12-4 to TRBJ2-1, with 9 bases matching TRBD2. CDR3 length: 14 residues. The CDR3 loop is CAGSFAGGRDEQFF. CDR3 in DNA: TGTGCCGGCAGTTTCGCGGGAGGGCGCGATGAGCAGTTCTTC.

Many counts were recorded for this clonotype. V usage is TRBV27 and J usage is TRBJ2-1; the D call may be TRBD1 or TRBD2 (7 bases each). The CDR3 is 16 amino acids. The V end was cut by 5 bases, the J end by 9 bases, with 23 bases between. Germline V gene lookup returns CDR1 MNHEY and CDR2 SMNVEV (reference sequence). The CDR3 region is CASSPSTGRVIREQFF. The CDR3, as DNA: TGTGCCAGCAGTCCATCGACAGGGAGGGTGATACGTGAGCAGTTCTTC.

In this sample, this clonotype turned up many times. The chain couples TRBV28 to TRBJ2-1; D uncertain. CDR1 and CDR2 (germline): MDHEN, SYDVKM. The CDR3 totals 12 residues. Trimming shortened V by 0 bases and J by 10 bases, and 7 bases separated the two germline ends. CDR3 in amino acids: CASSLWSYEQFF. DNA of the CDR3: TGTGCCAGCAGTTTATGGTCGTACGAGCAGTTCTTC.

The chain joins TRBV10-2 to TRBJ1-4; D gene ambiguous. Between the trimmed V and J ends, which lost 8 bases and 0 bases, there was a span of 10 bases. Germline assignment: CDR1 WSHSY and CDR2 SAAADI. The CDR3 sequence is 14 residues long. The CDR3 sequence: CASQNNPTNEKLFF. DNA of the CDR3: TGCGCCAGCCAGAACAATCCAACTAATGAAAAACTGTTTTTT.

J is TRBJ2-1 and V is TRBV5-5, with 13 positions matching TRBD2. With V trimmed by 5 bases and J by 9 bases, 8 bases remained unmatched. The germline V gene encodes CDR1 SGHKS and CDR2 YYEKEE (reference sequence). The CDR3 spans 15 residues. The CDR3 coding sequence is TGTGCCAGCAGTCAAACTAGCGGGAGGGCGGGTGAGCAGTTCTTC. Its protein product is CASSQTSGRAGEQFF.